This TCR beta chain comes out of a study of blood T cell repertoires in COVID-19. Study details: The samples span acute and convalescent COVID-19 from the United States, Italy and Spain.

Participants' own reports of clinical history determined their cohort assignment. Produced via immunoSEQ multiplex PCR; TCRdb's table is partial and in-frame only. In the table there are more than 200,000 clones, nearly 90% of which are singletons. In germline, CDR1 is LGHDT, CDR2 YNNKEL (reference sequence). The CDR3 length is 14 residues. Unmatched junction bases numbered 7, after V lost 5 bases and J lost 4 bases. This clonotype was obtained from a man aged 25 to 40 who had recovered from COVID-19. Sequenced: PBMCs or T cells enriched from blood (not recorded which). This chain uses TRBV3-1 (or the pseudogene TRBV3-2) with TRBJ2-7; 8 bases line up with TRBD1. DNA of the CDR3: TGTGCCAGCAGCGGACGACAGGGGAAGTACGAGCAGTACTTC. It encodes CASSGRQGKYEQYF.